Listed below are T cell receptor beta chains from one sample, sequenced in a study of chemoradiotherapy in HPV16-positive cancers. Profiling relied on immunoSEQ multiplex PCR, and the TCRdb table lists in-frame clones only, not all of them. The sample includes 6,500 to 9,000 clones, roughly 80% of them seen just once. Source: tumor tissue, taken from a patient who underwent chemoradiotherapy. Receptor source: a human donor with HPV-associated anogenital cancer. The CDR3 runs from the conserved cysteine through the conserved F or W. D genes are given only for firm matches. For some rows the clone size is stated as once, few or many, or as a class when expanded; others skip it.

clone_size j_call d_call v_call cdr3_aa cdr3_nt
- TRBJ2-5 - TRBV4-1 CASSQGLGKGETQYF TGCGCCAGCAGCCAAGGTTTGGGCAAGGGAGAGACCCAGTACTTC
- TRBJ2-7 TRBD1 TRBV2 CASSERGQSTYQYF TGTGCCAGCAGTGAAAGGGGACAGAGCACGTACCAGTACTTC
- TRBJ2-7 TRBD1 TRBV4-1 CASSPPLGQADYEQYF TGCGCCAGCAGCCCGCCTTTGGGACAGGCGGACTACGAGCAGTACTTC
- TRBJ1-1 - TRBV15 CATSRDRMNTEAFF TGTGCCACCAGCAGAGATAGGATGAACACTGAAGCTTTCTTT
few TRBJ1-1 - TRBV23-1 CASSHSGGMYEAFF TGCGCCAGCAGTCATTCGGGAGGCATGTATGAAGCTTTCTTT
- TRBJ2-7 - TRBV5-1 CASSPESPYEQYF TGCGCCAGCTCTCCAGAATCTCCCTACGAGCAGTACTTC
- TRBJ2-7 TRBD1 TRBV10-2 CASSEPAGTGAYEQYF TGCGCCAGCAGTGAACCAGCCGGGACAGGGGCCTACGAGCAGTACTTC
- TRBJ2-2 TRBD2 TRBV9 CASSPRTSGTGELFF TGTGCCAGCAGCCCGAGGACTAGCGGCACCGGGGAGCTGTTTTTT
once TRBJ2-4 - TRBV7-2 CASSLEASPTRNIQYF TGTGCCAGCAGCTTAGAGGCCAGTCCCACCAGAAACATTCAGTACTTC
- TRBJ2-7 TRBD1 TRBV6-6 CASSPRTGGIYEQYF TGTGCCAGCAGTCCCCGGACAGGGGGGATCTACGAGCAGTACTTC
- TRBJ2-1 - TRBV7-7 CASSLGRGANEQFF TGTGCCAGCAGCTTGGGCCGGGGGGCCAATGAGCAGTTCTTC
- TRBJ1-2 TRBD1 TRBV7-9 CASSLWDRGVHGYTF TGTGCCAGCAGCTTATGGGACAGGGGTGTTCATGGCTACACCTTC
- TRBJ2-7 - TRBV10-2 CASRSVEVHEQYF TGCGCCAGCAGGTCGGTAGAAGTCCACGAGCAGTACTTC
- TRBJ2-2 TRBD1 TRBV7-9 CASDRAGTGELFF TGTGCCAGTGACAGGGCCGGCACCGGGGAGCTGTTTTTT
once TRBJ1-4 TRBD1 TRBV6-1 CASKGAGEKLFF TGTGCCAGCAAGGGGGCGGGTGAAAAACTGTTTTTT
- TRBJ1-2 - TRBV10-2 CASRGGGRFGYGYTF TGCGCCAGCAGAGGGGGGGGACGGTTTGGCTATGGCTACACCTTC
- TRBJ1-1 - TRBV2 CASLMLENTEAFF TGTGCCAGCCTCATGTTGGAGAACACTGAAGCTTTCTTT
- TRBJ1-6 - TRBV28 CASSIRPGTPNSPLHF TGTGCCAGCAGTATTCGCCCCGGGACGCCTAATTCACCCCTCCACTTT
- TRBJ2-1 TRBD2 TRBV28 CASSLASGGDYNEQFF TGTGCCAGCAGTTTAGCTAGCGGGGGGGATTACAATGAGCAGTTCTTC
- TRBJ2-5 - TRBV6-5 CASSKVDQETQYF TGTGCCAGCAGCAAGGTGGACCAAGAGACCCAGTACTTC
- TRBJ1-5 - TRBV27 CASSPNGGLRQPQHF TGTGCCAGCAGTCCCAACGGGGGTCTCCGGCAGCCCCAGCATTTT
few TRBJ2-1 TRBD2 TRBV27 CASSLSLASGGAEQFF TGTGCCAGCAGTTTATCGTTGGCTAGCGGGGGTGCGGAGCAGTTCTTC
- TRBJ2-2 - TRBV19 CASSIGQGGGGGELFF TGTGCCAGTAGTATAGGACAGGGAGGCGGCGGCGGGGAGCTGTTTTTT
- TRBJ2-1 - TRBV5-6 CASSPGGRGYNEQFF TGTGCCAGCAGCCCGGGTGGGCGCGGCTACAATGAGCAGTTCTTC
- TRBJ2-7 - TRBV18 CASSLDSYEQYF TGTGCCAGCTCACTCGACTCCTACGAGCAGTACTTC
few TRBJ2-1 - TRBV10-2 CASSGAGNEQFF TGCGCCAGCAGTGGGGCCGGGAATGAGCAGTTCTTC
- TRBJ2-7 - TRBV2 CASSGMGRNEQYF TGTGCCAGCAGTGGGATGGGCAGGAACGAGCAGTACTTC
- TRBJ2-2 TRBD1 TRBV7-9 CASSELGTAGELFF TGTGCCAGCAGCGAGCTTGGGACAGCCGGGGAGCTGTTTTTT
- TRBJ2-3 - TRBV11-2 CASSLGPGGQDTQYF TGTGCCAGCAGCCTGGGGCCGGGGGGCCAAGATACGCAGTATTTT
- TRBJ2-2 - TRBV11-3 CASSRTLTGELFF TGTGCCAGCAGCCGGACACTCACCGGGGAGCTGTTTTTT
- TRBJ1-2 TRBD1 TRBV7-6 CASSLAPPGQRTGGYTF TGTGCCAGCAGCTTAGCTCCCCCGGGACAGCGGACTGGTGGCTACACCTTC
- TRBJ1-4 TRBD1 TRBV9 CASSAFGTDAEKLFF TGTGCCAGCAGCGCTTTCGGGACAGACGCTGAAAAACTGTTTTTT
- TRBJ2-5 - TRBV11-3 CASSLSDSQETQYF TGTGCCAGCAGCTTATCAGATTCCCAAGAGACCCAGTACTTC
- TRBJ1-6 - TRBV19 CASSIGSDWELHF TGTGCCAGTAGTATAGGCTCGGACTGGGAACTCCACTTT
- TRBJ1-2 - TRBV4-2 CASSQGYRVPNYGYTF TGTGCCAGCAGCCAAGGATATCGAGTACCCAACTATGGCTACACCTTC
- TRBJ1-1 - TRBV10-3 CAISEREGTEAFF TGTGCCATCAGTGAGCGGGAGGGGACTGAAGCTTTCTTT
- TRBJ2-5 - TRBV5-4 CASSLDTGTWETQYF TGTGCCAGCAGCTTGGACACAGGGACCTGGGAGACCCAGTACTTC
- TRBJ2-3 - TRBV7-9 CASSLSASTDTQYF TGTGCCAGCAGCTTAAGTGCTAGCACAGATACGCAGTATTTT
- TRBJ2-5 - TRBV6-1 CASSALETQYF TGTGCCAGCAGCGCCTTAGAGACCCAGTACTTC
- TRBJ2-1 - TRBV18 CASSPPPGAEKEQFF TGTGCCAGCTCACCACCCCCCGGGGCCGAGAAGGAGCAGTTCTTC
once TRBJ1-3 TRBD1 TRBV10-2 CASTPRLGQGHTIYF TGCGCCAGCACTCCCCGCCTGGGACAGGGCCACACCATATATTTT
- TRBJ2-1 - TRBV5-6 CASSWTVSSYNEQFF TGTGCCAGCAGCTGGACAGTGAGCTCCTACAATGAGCAGTTCTTC
- TRBJ1-1 - TRBV27 CASRQQGGTEAFF TGTGCCAGCAGACAACAGGGTGGCACTGAAGCTTTCTTT
few TRBJ2-2 - TRBV28 CASSPIYINVNTGELFF TGTGCCAGCAGTCCCATCTACATTAATGTAAACACCGGGGAGCTGTTTTTT
- TRBJ2-7 - TRBV6-5 CASSSTARGGEQYF TGTGCCAGCAGTTCCACGGCCAGGGGAGGCGAGCAGTACTTC
- TRBJ1-2 TRBD1 TRBV5-1 CASSSWTGANYGYTF TGCGCCAGCAGCTCCTGGACAGGGGCGAACTATGGCTACACCTTC
- TRBJ2-7 TRBD1 TRBV27 CATSAPTGPNYEQYF TGTGCCACCAGCGCACCGACAGGGCCCAACTACGAGCAGTACTTC
- TRBJ1-3 - TRBV5-1 CASEPGGNSGNTIYF TGCGCCAGCGAGCCCGGAGGGAACTCTGGAAACACCATATATTTT
- TRBJ2-2 TRBD2 TRBV5-5 CASSRGGTSNTGELFF TGTGCCAGCAGTCGGGGGGGGACTAGCAACACCGGGGAGCTGTTTTTT
- TRBJ2-3 TRBD2 TRBV4-2 CASSQAGGASNTQYF TGTGCCAGCAGCCAAGCGGGGGGGGCCTCAAATACGCAGTATTTT
few TRBJ2-5 - TRBV7-3 CASSLGGWETQYF TGTGCCAGCAGCCTGGGGGGTTGGGAGACCCAGTACTTC
- TRBJ2-7 TRBD1 TRBV7-2 CASSLARQGPHEQYF TGTGCCAGCAGCTTAGCGAGACAGGGACCACACGAGCAGTACTTC
few TRBJ1-1 TRBD1 TRBV5-1 CASSQRRGPNTEAFF TGCGCCAGCAGCCAACGAAGGGGGCCTAACACTGAAGCTTTCTTT
- TRBJ2-3 - TRBV6-4 CASSDSKAGGADTQYF TGTGCCAGCAGTGACTCGAAAGCAGGGGGGGCAGATACGCAGTATTTT
- TRBJ2-6 TRBD1 TRBV25-1 CASTSLGTGDSGANVLTF TGTGCCAGCACCAGCCTAGGGACAGGGGACTCTGGGGCCAACGTCCTGACTTTC
- TRBJ2-2 - TRBV7-6 CASTYRVDTGELFF TGTGCCAGCACCTATAGGGTGGACACCGGGGAGCTGTTTTTT
- TRBJ1-3 - TRBV29-1 CSARLRGGSGNTIYF TGCAGCGCCCGGCTCCGCGGGGGCTCCGGAAACACCATATATTTT
- TRBJ2-5 - TRBV30 CAWRPPDGVTQYF TGTGCCTGGAGGCCACCAGATGGGGTGACCCAGTACTTC
- TRBJ2-7 - TRBV18 CASSQTSSHYEQYF TGTGCCAGCTCACAAACTTCCAGTCACTACGAGCAGTACTTC
- TRBJ2-5 - TRBV7-3 CASSSGPGRETQYF TGTGCCAGCAGCTCCGGACCGGGTAGGGAGACCCAGTACTTC